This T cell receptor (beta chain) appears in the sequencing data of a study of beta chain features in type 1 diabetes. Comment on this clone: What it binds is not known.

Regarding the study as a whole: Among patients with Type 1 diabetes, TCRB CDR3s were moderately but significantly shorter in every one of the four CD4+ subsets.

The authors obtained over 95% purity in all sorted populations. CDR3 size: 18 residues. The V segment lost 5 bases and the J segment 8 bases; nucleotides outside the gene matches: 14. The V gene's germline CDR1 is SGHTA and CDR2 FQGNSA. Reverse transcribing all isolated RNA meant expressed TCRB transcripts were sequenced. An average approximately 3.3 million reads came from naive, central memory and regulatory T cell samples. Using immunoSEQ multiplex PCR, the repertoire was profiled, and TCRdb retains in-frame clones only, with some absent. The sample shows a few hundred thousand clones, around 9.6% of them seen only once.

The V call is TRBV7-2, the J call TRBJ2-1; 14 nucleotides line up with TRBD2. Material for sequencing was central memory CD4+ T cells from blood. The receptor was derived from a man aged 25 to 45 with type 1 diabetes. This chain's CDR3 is CASSRRIPGLAGDDEQFF. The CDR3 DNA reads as TGTGCCAGCAGCCGACGTATCCCGGGACTAGCGGGAGATGATGAGCAGTTCTTC.